One sample yielded the 9 T cell receptor beta chains listed below, sequenced in a study of identical twins' blood T cells. TCRdb fed the 5' RACE reads into MiXCR, producing one record per CDR3 protein. Of 350,000 to 400,000 distinct CDR3 sequences listed, about 28% are singletons. What was sequenced was PBMCs. These receptors came from a woman aged 18-55 years in good health.

Points on this clonotype: A clone one base away is much larger, so this may be a read error. The rearrangement links TRBV12-5 to TRBJ1-1, with D uncertain. The length of the CDR3 is 11 residues. Germline V gene lookup returns CDR1 LGHNT and CDR2 FRNRAP. This CDR3 is CASGLNTGAFF. CDR3 sequence (DNA): TGTGCTAGTGGTTTGAACACTGGAGCTTTCTTT.

This clonotype appeared a few times. Written as DNA, the CDR3 is TGCGCCAGCAGCTACGGACAGGATAACACCGGGGAGCTGTTTTTT. Translation: CASSYGQDNTGELFF. The chain has TRBV5-1 and TRBJ2-2; 7 nucleotides match TRBD1. CDR3 length: 15 amino acids. Germline CDR1 SGHRS, CDR2 YFSETQ. J lost 2 bases, V lost 3 bases, and 4 bases had no gene match.

J is TRBJ1-6 and V is TRBV7-3; D is possibly TRBD1 (6 bases). Germline-derived CDR1 and CDR2 are SGHTA and FQGTGA. This CDR3 is 15 amino acids long. Trimming took 1 base from V and 9 from J, leaving 13 bases between them. The CDR3 loop is CASSLRPDSASPLHF. Here the CDR3 DNA reads TGTGCCAGCAGCTTAAGGCCGGACAGTGCTTCACCCCTCCACTTT.

There are a few counts of this clonotype. The rearrangement links TRBV20-1 to TRBJ1-3; D gene unclear. This CDR3 contains 12 residues. Germline values: CDR1 DFQATT, CDR2 SNEGSKA (reference sequence). V lost 1 base and J 7 bases, leaving 8 bases between the germline ends. The CDR3 nucleotides read TGCAGTGCTAGAGGGCTAGGGAACACCATATATTTT. Residues: CSARGLGNTIYF.

This sequence joins TRBV4-3 and TRBJ1-1, with TRBD1 matching 8 bases. Per the germline V gene, CDR1 is LGHNA and CDR2 is YSLEER. The J segment lost 11 bases and the V segment lost 4 bases, leaving 9 bases of the junction unmatched. The CDR3 runs 13 residues. CDR3: CASSLKGTGGAFF. The CDR3 nucleotides are TGCGCCAGCAGCCTGAAGGGGACAGGAGGCGCTTTCTTT.

This clonotype has a handful of counts. CDR3 DNA sequence: TGTGCCAGCAGTTTTTGGGCAGCTAATGAAAAACTGTTTTTT. It specifies CASSFWAANEKLFF. The chain carries TRBV12-3 or TRBV12-4 and TRBJ1-4; D is ambiguous. Between the trimmed V and J ends, which lost 3 bases and 3 bases, there was a span of 8 bases. This CDR3 is built from 14 residues.

In this sample, this clonotype turned up a few times. The gene calls are TRBV7-9 and TRBJ1-4; 7 bases are a match to TRBD1. V gave up 3 bases and J gave up 5 bases; unmatched junction bases: 0. The CDR3 contains 13 residues. Per the germline V gene, CDR1 is SEHNR and CDR2 is FQNEAQ (reference sequence). The CDR3 coding sequence is TGTGCCAGCAGCTTCAGGGGGAATGAAAAACTGTTTTTT. It translates to CASSFRGNEKLFF.

This chain connects TRBV6-6 to TRBJ1-1; perhaps TRBD1 as D (5 bases). CDR3 length: 13 residues. V dropped 8 bases and J dropped 1 base, with 11 bases sitting between them. Germline V gives CDR1 MNHNY, CDR2 SVGAGI (reference sequence). DNA for the CDR3: TGTGCCAGCCTTCTAGGGGAGAACACTGAAGCTTTCTTT. As protein: CASLLGENTEAFF.

The rearrangement joins TRBV7-2 to TRBJ2-3; D gene ambiguous. The CDR3 covers 12 residues. Trimming left V 4 bases short and J 4 bases short, with 6 bases between. Germline values: CDR1 SGHTA, CDR2 FQGNSA. The DNA for the CDR3 is TGTGCCAGCAGCTCTAGTGCAGATACGCAGTATTTT. Protein product: CASSSSADTQYF.